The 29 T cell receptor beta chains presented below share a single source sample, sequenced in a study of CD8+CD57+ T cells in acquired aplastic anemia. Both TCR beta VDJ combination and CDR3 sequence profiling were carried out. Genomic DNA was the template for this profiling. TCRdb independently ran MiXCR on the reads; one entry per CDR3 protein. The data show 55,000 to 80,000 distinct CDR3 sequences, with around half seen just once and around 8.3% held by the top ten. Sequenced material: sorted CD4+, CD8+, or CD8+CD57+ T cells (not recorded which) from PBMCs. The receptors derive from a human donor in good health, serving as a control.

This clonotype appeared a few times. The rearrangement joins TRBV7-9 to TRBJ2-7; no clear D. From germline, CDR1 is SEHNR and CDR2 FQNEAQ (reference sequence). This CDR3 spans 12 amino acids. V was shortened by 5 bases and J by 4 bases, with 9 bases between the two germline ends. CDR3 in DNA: TGTGCCAGCAGCACCGATACGTACGAGCAGTACTTC. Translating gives CASSTDTYEQYF.

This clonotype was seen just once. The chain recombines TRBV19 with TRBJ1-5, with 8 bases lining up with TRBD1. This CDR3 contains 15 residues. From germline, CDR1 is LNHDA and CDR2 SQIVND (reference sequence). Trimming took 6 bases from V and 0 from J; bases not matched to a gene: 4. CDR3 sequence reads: CASSDRGYSNQPQHF. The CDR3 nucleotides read TGTGCCAGTAGCGACAGGGGATATAGCAATCAGCCCCAGCATTTT. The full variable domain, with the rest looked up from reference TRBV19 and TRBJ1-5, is DGGITQSPKYLFRKEGQNVTLSCEQNLNHDAMYWYRQDPGQGLRLIYYSQIVNDFQKGDIAEGYSVSREKKESFPLTVTSAQKNPTAFYLCASSDRGYSNQPQHFGDGTRLSIL.

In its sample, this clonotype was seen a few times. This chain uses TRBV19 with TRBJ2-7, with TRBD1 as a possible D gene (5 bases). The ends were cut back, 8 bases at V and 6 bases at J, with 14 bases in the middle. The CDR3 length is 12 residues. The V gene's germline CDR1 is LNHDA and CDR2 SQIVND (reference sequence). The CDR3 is CASGTGLAEQYF. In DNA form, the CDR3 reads TGTGCCAGTGGTACAGGTTTGGCCGAGCAGTACTTC.

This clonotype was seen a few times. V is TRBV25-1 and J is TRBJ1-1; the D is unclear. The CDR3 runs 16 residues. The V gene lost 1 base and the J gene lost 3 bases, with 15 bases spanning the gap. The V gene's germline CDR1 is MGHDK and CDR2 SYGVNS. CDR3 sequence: CASSESGEGAYTEAFF. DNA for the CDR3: TGTGCCAGCAGTGAATCTGGGGAGGGAGCGTACACTGAAGCTTTCTTT.

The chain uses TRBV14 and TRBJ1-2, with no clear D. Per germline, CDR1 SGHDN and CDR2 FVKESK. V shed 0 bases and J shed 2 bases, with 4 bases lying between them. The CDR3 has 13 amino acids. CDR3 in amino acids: CASSQEINYGYTF. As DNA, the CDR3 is TGTGCCAGCAGCCAAGAGATAAACTATGGCTACACCTTC.

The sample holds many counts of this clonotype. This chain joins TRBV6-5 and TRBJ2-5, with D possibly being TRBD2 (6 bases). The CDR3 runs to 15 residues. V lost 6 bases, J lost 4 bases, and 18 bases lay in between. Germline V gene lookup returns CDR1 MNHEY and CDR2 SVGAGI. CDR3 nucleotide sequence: TGTGCCAGCAGGCACGAGGGGAGGTCCCCAGAGACCCAGTACTTC. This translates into CASRHEGRSPETQYF.

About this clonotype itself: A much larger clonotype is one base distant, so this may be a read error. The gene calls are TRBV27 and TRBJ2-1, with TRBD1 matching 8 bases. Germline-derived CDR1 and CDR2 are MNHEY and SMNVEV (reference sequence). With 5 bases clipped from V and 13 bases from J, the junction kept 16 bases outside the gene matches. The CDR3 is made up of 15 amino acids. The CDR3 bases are TGTGCCAGCAGTGTCGACAGGGACAGGTCGGAGACCCAGTTCTTC. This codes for CASSVDRDRSETQFF.

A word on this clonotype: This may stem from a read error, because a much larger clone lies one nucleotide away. CDR3 sequence reads: CASSQEGQGPSSTDAQYF. In DNA form, the CDR3 reads TGCGCCAGCAGCCAAGAGGGGCAGGGCCCCTCTAGCACAGATGCGCAGTATTTT. The V gene is TRBV4-1, the J gene TRBJ2-3; D tentatively fits TRBD1 or TRBD2 (5 bases each). The CDR3 covers 18 residues. CDR1 is MGHRA and CDR2 is YSYEKL in the germline V gene.

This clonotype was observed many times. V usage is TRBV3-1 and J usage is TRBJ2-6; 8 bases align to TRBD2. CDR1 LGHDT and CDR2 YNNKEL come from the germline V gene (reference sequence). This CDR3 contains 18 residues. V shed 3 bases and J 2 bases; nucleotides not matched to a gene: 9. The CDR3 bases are TGTGCCAGCAGCCAGACTAGCGTCGGGTGGGCTGGGGCCAACGTCCTGACTTTC. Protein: CASSQTSVGWAGANVLTF. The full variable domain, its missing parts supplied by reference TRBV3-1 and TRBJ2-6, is DTAVSQTPKYLVTQMGNDKSIKCEQNLGHDTMYWYKQDSKKFLKIMFSYNNKELIINETVPNRFSPKSPDKAHLNLHINSLELGDSAVYFCASSQTSVGWAGANVLTFGAGSRLTVL.

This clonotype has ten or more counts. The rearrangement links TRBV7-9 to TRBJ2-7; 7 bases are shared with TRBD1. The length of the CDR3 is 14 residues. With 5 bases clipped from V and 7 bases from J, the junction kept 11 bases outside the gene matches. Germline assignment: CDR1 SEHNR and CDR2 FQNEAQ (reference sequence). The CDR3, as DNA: TGTGCCAGCAGCAGACAGGGAAACGGCGAGGAGCAGTACTTC. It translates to CASSRQGNGEEQYF. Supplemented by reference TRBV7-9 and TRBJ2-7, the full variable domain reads DTGVSQNPRHKITKRGQNVTFRCDPISEHNRLYWYRQTLGQGPEFLTYFQNEAQLEKSRLLSDRFSAERPKGSFSTLEIQRTEQGDSAMYLCASSRQGNGEEQYFGPGTRLTVT.

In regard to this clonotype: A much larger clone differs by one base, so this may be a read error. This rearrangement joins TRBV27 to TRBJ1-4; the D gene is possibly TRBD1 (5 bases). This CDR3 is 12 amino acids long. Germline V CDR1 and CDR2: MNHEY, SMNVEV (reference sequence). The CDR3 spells CASKQGGERLFF. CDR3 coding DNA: TGTGCCAGCAAGCAGGGTGGTGAAAGACTGTTTTTT. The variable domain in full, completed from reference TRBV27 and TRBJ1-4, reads EAQVTQNPRYLITVTGKKLTVTCSQNMNHEYMSWYRQDPGLGLRQIYYSMNVEVTDKGDVPEGYKVSRKEKRNFPLILESPSPNQTSLYFCASKQGGERLFFGSGTQLSVL.

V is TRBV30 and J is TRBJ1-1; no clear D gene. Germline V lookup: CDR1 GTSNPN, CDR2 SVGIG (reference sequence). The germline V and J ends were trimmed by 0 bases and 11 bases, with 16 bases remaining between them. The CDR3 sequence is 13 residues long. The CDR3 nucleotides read TGTGCCTGGAGTGTACCGGACGCCCCGGCGGCTTTCTTT. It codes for CAWSVPDAPAAFF.

For the CDR3, the DNA is TGCAGCGTTGTGGAGAGCCGATCCCGCAGTGGAAACACCATATATTTT. Its translation is CSVVESRSRSGNTIYF. V and J are TRBV29-1 and TRBJ1-3, with no clear D. The CDR3 is 16 amino acids. The germline V gene has CDR1 SQVTM and CDR2 ANQGSEA. V lost 4 bases to trimming and J lost 3 bases, with 19 bases between them.

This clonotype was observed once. The DNA of the CDR3 is TGTGCCAGCAGTCAAAGAGGACAGGGATTGGAGACCCAGTACTTC. Encoded protein: CASSQRGQGLETQYF. The V and J genes are TRBV6-4 and TRBJ2-5; 8 bases align to TRBD1. Germline values: CDR1 MRHNA, CDR2 SNTAGT. The length of the CDR3 is 15 residues. After removal of 5 bases from V and 5 bases from J, the junction contained 10 bases not matched to a gene.

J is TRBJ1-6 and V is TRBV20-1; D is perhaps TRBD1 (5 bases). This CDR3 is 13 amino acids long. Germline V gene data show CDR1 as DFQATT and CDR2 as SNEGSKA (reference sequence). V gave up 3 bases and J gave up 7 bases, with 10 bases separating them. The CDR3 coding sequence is TGCAGTGCTAGGGGGCAGGAGAATTCACCCCTCCACTTT. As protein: CSARGQENSPLHF.

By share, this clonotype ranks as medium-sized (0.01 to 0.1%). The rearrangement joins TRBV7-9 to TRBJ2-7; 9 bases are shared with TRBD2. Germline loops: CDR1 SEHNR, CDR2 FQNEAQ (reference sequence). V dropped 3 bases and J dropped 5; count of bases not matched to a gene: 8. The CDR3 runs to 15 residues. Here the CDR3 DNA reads TGTGCCAGCAGCTTGACCGGGACTAGCAAACACGAGCAGTACTTC. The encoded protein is CASSLTGTSKHEQYF.

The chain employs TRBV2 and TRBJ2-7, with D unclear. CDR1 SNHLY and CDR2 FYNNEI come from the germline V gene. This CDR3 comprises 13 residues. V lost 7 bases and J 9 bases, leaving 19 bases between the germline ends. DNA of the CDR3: TGTGCCAGCACCCACCGGCTTGGGTTTGGGCAGTACTTC. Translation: CASTHRLGFGQYF.

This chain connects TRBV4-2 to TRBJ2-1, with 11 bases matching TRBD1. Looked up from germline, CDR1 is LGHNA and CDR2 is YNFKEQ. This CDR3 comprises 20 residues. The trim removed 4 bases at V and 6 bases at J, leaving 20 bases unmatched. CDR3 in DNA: TGTGCCAGCAGCCTATGGACAGGGGGCGAGGTGCCCGTAGAAACCAATGAGCAGTTCTTC. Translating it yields CASSLWTGGEVPVETNEQFF.

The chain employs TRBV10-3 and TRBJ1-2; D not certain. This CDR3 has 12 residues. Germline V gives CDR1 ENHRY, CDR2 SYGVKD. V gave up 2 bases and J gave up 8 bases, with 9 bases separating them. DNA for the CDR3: TGTGCCATCAGTGAGGTGGGCGACGGCTACACCTTC. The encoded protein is CAISEVGDGYTF.

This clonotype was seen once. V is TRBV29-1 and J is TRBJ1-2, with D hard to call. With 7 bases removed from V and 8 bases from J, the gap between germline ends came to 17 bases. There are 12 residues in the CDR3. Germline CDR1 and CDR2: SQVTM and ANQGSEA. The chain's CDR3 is CSAKLADGGYTF. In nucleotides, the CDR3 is TGCAGCGCTAAACTAGCGGACGGGGGCTACACCTTC.

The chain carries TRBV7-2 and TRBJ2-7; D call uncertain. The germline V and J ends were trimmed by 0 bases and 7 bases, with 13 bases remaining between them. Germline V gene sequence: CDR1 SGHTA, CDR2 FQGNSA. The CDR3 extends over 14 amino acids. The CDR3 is CASSLAAILGEQYV. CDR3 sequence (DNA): TGTGCCAGCAGCTTAGCGGCAATCCTAGGGGAGCAGTACGTC.

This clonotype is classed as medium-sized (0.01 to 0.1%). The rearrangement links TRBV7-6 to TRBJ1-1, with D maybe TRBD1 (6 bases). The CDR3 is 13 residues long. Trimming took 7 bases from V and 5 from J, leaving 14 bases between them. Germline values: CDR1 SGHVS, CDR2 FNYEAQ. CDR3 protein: CASTTGRSTEAFF. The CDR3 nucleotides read TGTGCCAGCACAACAGGGCGGTCGACTGAAGCTTTCTTT. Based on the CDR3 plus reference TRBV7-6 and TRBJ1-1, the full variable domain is GAGVSQSPRYKVTKRGQDVALRCDPISGHVSLYWYRQALGQGPEFLTYFNYEAQQDKSGLPNDRFSAERPEGSISTLTIQRTEQRDSAMYRCASTTGRSTEAFFGQGTRLTVV.

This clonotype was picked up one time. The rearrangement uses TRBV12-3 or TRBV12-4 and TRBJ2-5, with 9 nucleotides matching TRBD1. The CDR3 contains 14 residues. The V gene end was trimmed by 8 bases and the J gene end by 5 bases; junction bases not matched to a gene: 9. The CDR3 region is CASHKTGGHETQYF. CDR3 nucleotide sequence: TGTGCCAGCCACAAGACAGGGGGGCATGAGACCCAGTACTTC.

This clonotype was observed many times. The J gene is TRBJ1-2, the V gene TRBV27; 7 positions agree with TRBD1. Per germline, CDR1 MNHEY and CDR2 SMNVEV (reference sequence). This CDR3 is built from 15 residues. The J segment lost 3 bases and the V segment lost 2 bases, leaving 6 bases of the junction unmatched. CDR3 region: CASSLGQGGDYGYTF. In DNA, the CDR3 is TGTGCCAGCAGTTTAGGGCAGGGGGGAGACTATGGCTACACCTTC.

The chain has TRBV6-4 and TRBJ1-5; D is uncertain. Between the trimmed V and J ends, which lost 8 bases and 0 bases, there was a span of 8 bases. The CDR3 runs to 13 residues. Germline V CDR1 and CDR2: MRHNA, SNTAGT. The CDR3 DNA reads TGTGCCAGCTCGACCGATAGCAATCAGCCCCAGCATTTT. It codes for CASSTDSNQPQHF.

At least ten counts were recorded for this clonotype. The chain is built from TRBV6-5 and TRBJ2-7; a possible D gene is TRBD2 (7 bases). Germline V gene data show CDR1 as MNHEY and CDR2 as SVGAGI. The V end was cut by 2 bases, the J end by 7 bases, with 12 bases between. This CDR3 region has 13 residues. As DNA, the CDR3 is TGTGCCAGCAGTTACGGTAGGGGGGGTGAGCAGTACTTC. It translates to CASSYGRGGEQYF.

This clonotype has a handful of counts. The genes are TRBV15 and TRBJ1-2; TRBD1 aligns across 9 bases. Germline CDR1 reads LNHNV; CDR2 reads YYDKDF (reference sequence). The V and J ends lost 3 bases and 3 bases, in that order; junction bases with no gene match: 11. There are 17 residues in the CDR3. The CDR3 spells CATSRYRGPSVDYGYTF. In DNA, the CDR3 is TGTGCCACCAGCAGGTACAGGGGGCCCTCGGTAGACTATGGCTACACCTTC.

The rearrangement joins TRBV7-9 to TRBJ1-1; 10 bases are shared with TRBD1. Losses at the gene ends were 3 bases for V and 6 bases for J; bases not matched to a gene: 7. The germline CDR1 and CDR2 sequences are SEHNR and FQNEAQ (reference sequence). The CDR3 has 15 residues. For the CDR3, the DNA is TGTGCCAGCAGCTTTCGGGGGACAGGGGCCCCTGAAGCTTTCTTT. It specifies CASSFRGTGAPEAFF. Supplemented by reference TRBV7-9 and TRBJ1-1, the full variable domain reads DTGVSQNPRHKITKRGQNVTFRCDPISEHNRLYWYRQTLGQGPEFLTYFQNEAQLEKSRLLSDRFSAERPKGSFSTLEIQRTEQGDSAMYLCASSFRGTGAPEAFFGQGTRLTVV.

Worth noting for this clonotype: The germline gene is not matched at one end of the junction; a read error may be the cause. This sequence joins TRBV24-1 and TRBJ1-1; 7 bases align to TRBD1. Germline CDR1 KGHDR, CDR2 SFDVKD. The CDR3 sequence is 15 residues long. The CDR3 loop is CATGEQGQFNTEAFF. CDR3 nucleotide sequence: TGTGCCACCGGTGAACAGGGACAGTTCAACACTGAAGCTTTCTTT.